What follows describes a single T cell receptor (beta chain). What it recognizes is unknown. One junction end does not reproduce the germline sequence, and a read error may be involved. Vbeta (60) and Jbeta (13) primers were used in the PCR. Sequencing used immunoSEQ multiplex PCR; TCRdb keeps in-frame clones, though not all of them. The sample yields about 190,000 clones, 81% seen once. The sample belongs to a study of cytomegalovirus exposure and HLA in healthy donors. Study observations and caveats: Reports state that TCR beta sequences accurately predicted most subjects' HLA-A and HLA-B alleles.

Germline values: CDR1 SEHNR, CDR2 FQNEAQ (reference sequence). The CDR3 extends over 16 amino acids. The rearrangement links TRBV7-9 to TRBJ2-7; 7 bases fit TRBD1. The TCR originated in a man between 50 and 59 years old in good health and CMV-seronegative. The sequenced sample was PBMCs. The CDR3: CSSSLAPRDSSYEQYF. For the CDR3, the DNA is TGTTCCAGCAGCTTAGCACCACGGGACAGTTCCTACGAGCAGTACTTC.